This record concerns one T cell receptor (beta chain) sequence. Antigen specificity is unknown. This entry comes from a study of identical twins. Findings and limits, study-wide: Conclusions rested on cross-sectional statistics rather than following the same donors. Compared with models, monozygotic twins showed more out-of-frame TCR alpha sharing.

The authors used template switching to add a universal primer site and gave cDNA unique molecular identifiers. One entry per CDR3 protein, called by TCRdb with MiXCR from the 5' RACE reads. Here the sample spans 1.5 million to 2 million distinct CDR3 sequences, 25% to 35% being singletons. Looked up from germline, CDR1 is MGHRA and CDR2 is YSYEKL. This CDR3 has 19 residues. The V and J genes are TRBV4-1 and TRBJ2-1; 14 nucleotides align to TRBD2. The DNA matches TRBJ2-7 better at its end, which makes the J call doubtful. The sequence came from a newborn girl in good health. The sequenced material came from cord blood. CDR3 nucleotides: TGCGCCAGCAGCCAAGATGTGACTAGCGGGAGGGGAACCTACAATGAGCAGTACTTC. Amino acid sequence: CASSQDVTSGRGTYNEQYF.